This TCR beta chain was observed in a study of cytomegalovirus exposure and HLA in healthy donors. The V gene end was trimmed by 7 bases and the J gene end by 2 bases; junction bases not matched to a gene: 3. Per germline, CDR1 LNHDA and CDR2 SQIVND (reference sequence). CDR3 length: 14 amino acids. With 60 Vbeta and 13 Jbeta primers, the PCR was carried out. Some clones are missing from TCRdb's copy, which holds only in-frame ones; the method was immunoSEQ multiplex PCR. The profile shows 140,000 or so clones, about 79% of them singletons. This TCR was sampled from a woman aged 30 to 39 in good health and CMV-seronegative. The sequenced sample was PBMCs. This rearrangement joins TRBV19 to TRBJ2-7, with TRBD2 matching 12 bases. This chain's CDR3 is CASKLAGGPYEQYF. CDR3 nucleotide sequence: TGTGCCAGTAAACTAGCGGGGGGCCCCTACGAGCAGTACTTC.